This note documents a single T cell receptor beta chain sequence. The V gene's germline CDR1 is MDHEN and CDR2 SYDVKM. The CDR3 runs to 18 residues. J was trimmed by 7 bases and V by 3 bases; bases with no gene match: 18. The sample comes from a study of shared clonotypes between healthy human individuals. Execution of the assay was at deep level. Clones were read by immunoSEQ multiplex PCR, and TCRdb kept only the in-frame ones, dropping some. This table holds about 1.5 million clones, 95% to 99% found once. The V and J genes are TRBV28 and TRBJ1-5; TRBD1 matches at 7 bases. This receptor was taken from a man aged 30-40 years in good health. Sequenced input: naive CD4+ T cells sorted from blood. Noted subset: CD45RA+ positively selected. CDR3 bases: TGTGCCAGCAGTTTCATGGATTCAGGGAAGGGGGCCGGGCAGCCCCAGCATTTT. Translation gives CASSFMDSGKGAGQPQHF.